The clone carrying this T cell receptor (beta chain) was recorded at least ten times. The CDR3 runs to 11 residues. V lost 3 bases and J lost 12, with 9 bases in between. This sample is drawn from a study of T-cell reconstitution after alpha-beta-depleted transplantation in children. Preparation of the TCRbeta library used unique molecular identifiers. TCRdb re-analysed the PCR reads in MiXCR, keeping a single row per CDR3 protein. The table records fewer than 550,000 distinct CDR3 sequences, around 9.9% of them present only once. The sequenced sample was PBMCs from the stem cell graft donor, obtained from the stem cell graft. This receptor was taken from a human donor who donated a stem cell graft to a child with acute myeloid leukemia. The J gene is TRBJ2-1, the V gene TRBV12-3 or TRBV12-4; D is uncertain. CDR3 DNA: TGTGCCAGCAGTTTGGCCATGGGGCAGTTCTTC. Translating gives CASSLAMGQFF.